The following is a T cell receptor beta chain sequence with its context. Its antigen is not known. These data originate in a study of T cell responses to AZD1222 COVID-19 vaccine. Overall study findings and caveats: Dominant at 160-218 and 743-854, vaccine-associated CD4 TCRs also spanned spike. Mostly white British, mostly female donors; authors suggested clonal diversity may be underestimated. Among AZD1222 vaccinees, only 5 or 6 were seropositive at baseline.

Assay used: immunoSEQ multiplex PCR; TCRdb lists only in-frame clones, some missing. The sample gives about 150,000 clones, about 91% of which show up once; roughly 2% is in the top ten. The CDR3 has 12 amino acids. V gave up 4 bases and J gave up 9 bases; unmatched junction bases: 4. Per germline, CDR1 SGHTA and CDR2 FQGNSA. The TCR comes from an adult in good health. J is TRBJ2-7 and V is TRBV7-2; 9 bases align to TRBD2. Sequences were derived from peripheral blood, sampled on day 0 of AZD1222 vaccination. CDR3 in amino acids: CASSSGLASQYF. CDR3 sequence (DNA): TGTGCCAGCAGCTCGGGACTAGCATCGCAGTACTTC.